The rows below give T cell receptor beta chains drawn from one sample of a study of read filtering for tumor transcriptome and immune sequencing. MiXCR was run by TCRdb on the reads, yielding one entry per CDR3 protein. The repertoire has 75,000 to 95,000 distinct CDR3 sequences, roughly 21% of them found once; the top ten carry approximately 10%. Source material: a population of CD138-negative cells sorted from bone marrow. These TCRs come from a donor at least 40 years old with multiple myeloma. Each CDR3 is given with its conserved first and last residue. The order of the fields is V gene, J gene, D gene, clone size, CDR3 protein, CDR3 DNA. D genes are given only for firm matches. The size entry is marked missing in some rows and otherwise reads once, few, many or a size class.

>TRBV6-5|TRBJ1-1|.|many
CASRFDSQNTEAFF
TGTGCCAGCAGATTCGACAGCCAGAACACTGAAGCTTTCTTT
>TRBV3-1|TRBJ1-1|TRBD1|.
CASSLRTGSLFTEAFF
TGTGCCAGCAGCCTCCGGACAGGTTCCCTTTTCACTGAAGCTTTCTTT
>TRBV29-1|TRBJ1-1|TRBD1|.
CSGGQGAFF
TGCAGCGGGGGACAGGGGGCTTTCTTT
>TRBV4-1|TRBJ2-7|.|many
CASSQDFSAVSYEQYF
TGCGCCAGCAGCCAAGATTTCTCGGCGGTATCCTACGAGCAGTACTTC
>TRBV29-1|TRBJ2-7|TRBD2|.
CSARLAGGHEQYF
TGCAGCGCTCGACTAGCGGGGGGCCACGAGCAGTACTTC
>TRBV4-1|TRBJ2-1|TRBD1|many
CASGEGQGIDEQFF
TGCGCCAGCGGAGAGGGACAGGGGATAGATGAGCAGTTCTTC
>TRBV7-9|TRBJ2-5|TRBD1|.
CDSSLSRGETQYF
TGCGACAGCAGCTTAAGCAGGGGGGAGACCCAGTACTTC
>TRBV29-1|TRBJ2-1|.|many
CSVEGHVDLEYNEQFF
TGCAGCGTTGAAGGTCATGTGGATTTGGAATACAATGAGCAGTTCTTC
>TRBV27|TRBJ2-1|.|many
CASSLQRYNEQFF
TGTGCCAGCAGTTTACAACGGTACAATGAGCAGTTCTTC
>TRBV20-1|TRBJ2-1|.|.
CSAGTFPNEQFF
TGCAGTGCCGGGACTTTTCCCAATGAGCAGTTCTTC
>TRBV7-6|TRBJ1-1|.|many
CASSLEVGAEAFF
TGTGCCAGCAGCTTAGAGGTCGGGGCCGAAGCTTTCTTT
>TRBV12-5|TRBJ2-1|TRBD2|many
CASGPNGGYYNEQFF
TGTGCTAGTGGACCAAACGGGGGGTACTACAATGAGCAGTTCTTC
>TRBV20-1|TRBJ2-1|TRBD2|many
CSASLVAGGLNEQFF
TGCAGTGCTAGTTTGGTGGCGGGGGGCCTCAATGAGCAGTTCTTC
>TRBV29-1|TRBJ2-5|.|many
CSGYTEMETQYF
TGCAGCGGATATACGGAGATGGAGACCCAGTACTTC
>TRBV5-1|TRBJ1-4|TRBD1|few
CASSWGQRNEKLFF
TGCGCCAGCAGCTGGGGACAGAGAAATGAAAAACTGTTTTTT
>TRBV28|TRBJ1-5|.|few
CASGTVGRDQPQHF
TGTGCCAGCGGCACCGTTGGGAGGGATCAGCCCCAGCATTTT
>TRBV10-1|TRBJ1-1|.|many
CASSEPGSSQAFF
TGCGCCAGCAGTGAACCCGGGTCCTCGCAAGCTTTCTTT
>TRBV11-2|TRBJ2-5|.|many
CASSALGQQETQYF
TGTGCCAGCAGCGCCCTAGGACAGCAAGAGACCCAGTACTTC
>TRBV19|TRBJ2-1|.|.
CASSKQSEQFF
TGTGCCAGTAGTAAACAGTCCGAGCAGTTCTTC
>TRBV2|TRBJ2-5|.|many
CASKQDSGGETQYF
TGTGCCAGCAAACAAGATAGCGGCGGAGAGACCCAGTACTTC
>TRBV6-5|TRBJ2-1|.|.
CASSHFWGRDNEQFF
TGTGCCAGCAGCCACTTCTGGGGGCGGGACAATGAGCAGTTCTTC
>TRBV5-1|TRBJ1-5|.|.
CASSLEINQPQHF
TGCGCCAGCAGCTTGGAGATTAATCAGCCCCAGCATTTT
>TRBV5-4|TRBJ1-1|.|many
CASSLGGEGLWNTEAFF
TGTGCCAGCAGCTTGGGAGGGGAGGGACTGTGGAACACTGAAGCTTTCTTT
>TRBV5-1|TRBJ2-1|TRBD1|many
CASTFLTGGFHNEQFF
TGCGCCAGCACCTTCCTTACAGGGGGCTTCCACAATGAGCAGTTCTTC
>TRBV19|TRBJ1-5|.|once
CASSMGHLSNQPQHF
TGTGCCAGTAGTATGGGTCACCTTAGCAATCAGCCCCAGCATTTT
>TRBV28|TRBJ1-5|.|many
CASSFVGTGNQPQHF
TGTGCCAGCAGTTTCGTAGGGACCGGTAATCAGCCCCAGCATTTT
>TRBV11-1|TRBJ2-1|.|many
CASSSSGFYTEQFF
TGTGCCAGCAGCTCCTCGGGGTTTTACACTGAGCAGTTCTTC
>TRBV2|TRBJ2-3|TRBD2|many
CASAGTSGGRDTQYF
TGTGCCAGCGCCGGGACTAGCGGGGGGAGGGATACGCAGTATTTT
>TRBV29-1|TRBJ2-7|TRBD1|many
CSARATGAYEQYF
TGCAGCGCCCGAGCGACAGGGGCCTACGAGCAGTACTTC
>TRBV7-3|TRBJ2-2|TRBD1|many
CASSNRTGIRNTGELFF
TGTGCCAGCAGCAACCGGACAGGGATCAGGAACACCGGGGAGCTGTTTTTT
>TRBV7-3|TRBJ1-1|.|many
CASSLGLGQNTEAFF
TGTGCCAGCAGCTTGGGGTTGGGGCAGAACACTGAAGCTTTCTTT
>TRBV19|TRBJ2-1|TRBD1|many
CASSRRTGVDEQFF
TGTGCCAGTAGCAGAAGGACAGGGGTTGATGAGCAGTTCTTC